The TCR beta chain under discussion was sequenced for a study of T cell clonotyping in hematopoietic cell transplantation. TCRdb keeps only in-frame clones here, not all; method: immunoSEQ multiplex PCR. The profile shows about 14,000 clones, approximately 95% of them singletons. A note on this clone: Its antigen is currently unknown. At one end, the junction sequence differs from germline, possibly due to a read error.

Study-wide findings and caveats: CD4 and CD8 repertoire contributions could not be separated without sorting. Recipient TCR diversity dropped after transplant; expanded clonotypes rose from day 30 to 180.

The input for sequencing was PBMCs, taken 30 days after allogeneic stem cell transplant. The receptor was isolated from a male patient aged 55 to 70 who had an allogeneic stem cell transplant from an unrelated donor, so the T cells may come from the graft donor. Some clones in this sample may be carry-over from other donors' samples.

CDR3 sequence reads: CASSLAGGREQYF. CDR3 nucleotides: TGTGCCAGCAGCCTAGCGGGGGGGAGGGAGCAGTACTTC. This chain links TRBV7-8 with TRBJ2-7; 12 bases are shared with TRBD2. This CDR3 region has 13 residues. The V gene's germline CDR1 is SGHVS and CDR2 FQNEAQ.